The clone carrying this T cell receptor beta chain occurred once. This specimen belongs to a study of radiotherapy plus CTLA-4 blockade in lung cancer. Study-level background: In under 20% of patients, objective responses were seen; 31% had disease control.

Only in-frame clones appear in the TCRdb table, and some are missing; sequencing was by immunoSEQ multiplex PCR. The sample lists approximately 80,000 clones; 60% to 85% were seen once. The CDR3 loop spans 14 amino acids. CDR1 is SGHNT, CDR2 YYREEE, per germline (reference sequence). V shed 0 bases and J shed 7 bases, with 11 bases lying between them. Sequenced here: peripheral blood, sampled from a patient treated with radiotherapy plus ipilimumab. This clonotype originated in a human donor with non-small cell lung cancer whose response to radiotherapy plus ipilimumab could not be evaluated. Some clones in this sample may be carry-over from other donors' samples. The chain has TRBV5-4 and TRBJ1-5; a weak D match, TRBD1 (5 bases). The DNA of the CDR3 is TGTGCCAGCAGCTTGGCAGGGTGGGGACAGCCCCAGCATTTT. Translated: CASSLAGWGQPQHF.